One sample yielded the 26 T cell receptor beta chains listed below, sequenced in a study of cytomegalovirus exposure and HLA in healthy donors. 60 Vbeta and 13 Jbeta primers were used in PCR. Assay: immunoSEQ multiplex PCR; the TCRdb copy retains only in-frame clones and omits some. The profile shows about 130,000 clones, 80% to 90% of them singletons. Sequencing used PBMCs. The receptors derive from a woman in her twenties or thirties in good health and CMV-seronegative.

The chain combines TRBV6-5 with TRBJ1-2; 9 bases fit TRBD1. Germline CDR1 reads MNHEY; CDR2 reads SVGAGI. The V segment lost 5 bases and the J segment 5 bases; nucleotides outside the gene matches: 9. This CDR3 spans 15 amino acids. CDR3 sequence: CASSRGTGHGYGYTF. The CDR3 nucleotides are TGTGCCAGCAGTCGAGGGACAGGGCATGGGTATGGCTACACCTTC.

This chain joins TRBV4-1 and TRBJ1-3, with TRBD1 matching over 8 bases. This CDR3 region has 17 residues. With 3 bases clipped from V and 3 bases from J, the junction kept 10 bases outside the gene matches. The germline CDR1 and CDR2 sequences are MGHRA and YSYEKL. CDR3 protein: CASSHGQGRKSGNTIYF. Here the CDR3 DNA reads TGCGCCAGCAGCCACGGACAGGGTCGGAAGAGTGGAAACACCATATATTTT.

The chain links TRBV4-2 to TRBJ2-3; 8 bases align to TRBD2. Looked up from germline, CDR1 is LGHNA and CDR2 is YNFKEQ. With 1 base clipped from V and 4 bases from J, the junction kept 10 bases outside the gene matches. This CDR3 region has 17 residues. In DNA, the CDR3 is TGTGCCAGCAGCCAAGTGGCTAGCGGGTTAGGGGCAGATACGCAGTATTTT. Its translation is CASSQVASGLGADTQYF.

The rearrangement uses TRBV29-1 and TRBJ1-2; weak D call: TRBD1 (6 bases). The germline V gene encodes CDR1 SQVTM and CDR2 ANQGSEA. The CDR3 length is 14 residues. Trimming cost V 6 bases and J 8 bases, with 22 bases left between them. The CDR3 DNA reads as TGCAGCGTCTTCGTTCAGGGGATGTACGGGGGCTACACCTTC. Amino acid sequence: CSVFVQGMYGGYTF. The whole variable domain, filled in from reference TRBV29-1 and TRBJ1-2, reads SAVISQKPSRDICQRGTSLTIQCQVDSQVTMMFWYRQQPGQSLTLIATANQGSEATYESGFVIDKFPISRPNLTFSTLTVSNMSPEDSSIYLCSVFVQGMYGGYTFGSGTRLTVV.

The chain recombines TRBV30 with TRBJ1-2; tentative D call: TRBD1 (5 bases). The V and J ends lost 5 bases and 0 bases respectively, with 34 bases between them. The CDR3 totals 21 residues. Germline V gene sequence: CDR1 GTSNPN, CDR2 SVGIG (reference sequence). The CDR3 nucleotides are TGTGCCTGGGGGGGGGAACACCAAAGGTCACCCAATGTTGAAGCTAACTATGGCTACACCTTC. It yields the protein CAWGGEHQRSPNVEANYGYTF.

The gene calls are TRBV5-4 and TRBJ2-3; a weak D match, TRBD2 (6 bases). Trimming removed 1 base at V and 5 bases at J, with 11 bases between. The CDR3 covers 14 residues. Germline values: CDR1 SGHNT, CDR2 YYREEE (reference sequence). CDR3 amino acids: CASSLIGGIDTQYF. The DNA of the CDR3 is TGTGCCAGCAGCTTGATCGGGGGAATAGATACGCAGTATTTT.

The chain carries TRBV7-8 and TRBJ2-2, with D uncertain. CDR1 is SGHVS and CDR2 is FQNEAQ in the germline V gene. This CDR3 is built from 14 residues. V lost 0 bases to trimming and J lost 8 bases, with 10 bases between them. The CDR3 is CASSLARSSGELFF. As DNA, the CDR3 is TGTGCCAGCAGCTTAGCGCGTAGTTCGGGGGAGCTGTTTTTT.

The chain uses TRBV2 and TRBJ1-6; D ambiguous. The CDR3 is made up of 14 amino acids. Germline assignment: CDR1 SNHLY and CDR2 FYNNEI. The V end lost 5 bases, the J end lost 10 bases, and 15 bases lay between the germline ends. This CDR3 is CASSKDGRGSPLHF. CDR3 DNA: TGTGCCAGCAGTAAAGACGGTCGAGGATCACCCCTCCACTTT.

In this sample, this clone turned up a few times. For the CDR3, the DNA is TGTGCTAGTGGTTTGGTCGGCCTGGCGGCCACCAATCAGCCCCAGCATTTT. Protein sequence: CASGLVGLAATNQPQHF. The V and J genes are TRBV12-5 and TRBJ1-5; D gene uncertain. This CDR3 spans 17 amino acids. Trimming stripped 0 bases from V and 3 bases from J, with 15 bases between. Per the germline V gene, CDR1 is LGHNT and CDR2 is FRNRAP.

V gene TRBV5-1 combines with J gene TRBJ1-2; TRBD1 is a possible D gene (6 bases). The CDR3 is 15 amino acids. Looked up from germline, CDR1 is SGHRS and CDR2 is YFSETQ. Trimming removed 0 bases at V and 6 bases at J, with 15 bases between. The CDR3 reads CASSLAGRGVDGYTF. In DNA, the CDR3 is TGCGCCAGCAGCTTGGCTGGCAGGGGAGTCGATGGCTACACCTTC.

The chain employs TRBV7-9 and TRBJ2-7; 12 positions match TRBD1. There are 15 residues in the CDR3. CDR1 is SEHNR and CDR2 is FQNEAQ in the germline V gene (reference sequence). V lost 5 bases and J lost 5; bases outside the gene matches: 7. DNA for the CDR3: TGTGCCAGCAGCCACTGGGGACAGGGGGCCAACGAGCAGTACTTC. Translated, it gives CASSHWGQGANEQYF.

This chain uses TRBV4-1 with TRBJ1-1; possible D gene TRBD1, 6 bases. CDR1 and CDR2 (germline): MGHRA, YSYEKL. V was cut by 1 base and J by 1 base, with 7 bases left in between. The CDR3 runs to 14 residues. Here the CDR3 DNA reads TGCGCCAGCAGCCAAGTAGGGGGGAACACTGAAGCTTTCTTT. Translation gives CASSQVGGNTEAFF.

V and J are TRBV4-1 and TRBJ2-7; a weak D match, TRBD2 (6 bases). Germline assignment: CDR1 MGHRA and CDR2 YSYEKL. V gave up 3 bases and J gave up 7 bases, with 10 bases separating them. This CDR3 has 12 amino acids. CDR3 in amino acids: CASSQSGQEQYF. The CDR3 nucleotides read TGCGCCAGCAGCCAGAGCGGGCAAGAGCAGTACTTC.

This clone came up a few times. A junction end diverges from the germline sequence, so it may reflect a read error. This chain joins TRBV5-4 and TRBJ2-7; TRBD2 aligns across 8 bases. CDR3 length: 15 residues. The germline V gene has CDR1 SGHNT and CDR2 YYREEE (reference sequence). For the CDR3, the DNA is TGCGCCAGCAGCCAAGGAGCGGGAGAGCACTACGAGCAGTACTTC. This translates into CASSQGAGEHYEQYF.

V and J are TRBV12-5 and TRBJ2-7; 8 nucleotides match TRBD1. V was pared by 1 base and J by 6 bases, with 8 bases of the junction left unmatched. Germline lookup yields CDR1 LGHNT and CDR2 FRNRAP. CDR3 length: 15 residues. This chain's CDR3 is CASGLGTGQGGEQYF. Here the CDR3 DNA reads TGTGCTAGTGGTTTGGGGACCGGACAGGGAGGCGAGCAGTACTTC.

The CDR3 loop is CASTGQGLRDTQYF. The CDR3, as DNA: TGTGCCAGCACCGGGCAGGGTCTCCGCGATACGCAGTATTTT. J is TRBJ2-3 and V is TRBV2; tentative D call: TRBD1 (5 bases). Germline lookup yields CDR1 SNHLY and CDR2 FYNNEI. The CDR3 has 14 residues. Trimming removed 7 bases at V and 6 bases at J, with 17 bases between.

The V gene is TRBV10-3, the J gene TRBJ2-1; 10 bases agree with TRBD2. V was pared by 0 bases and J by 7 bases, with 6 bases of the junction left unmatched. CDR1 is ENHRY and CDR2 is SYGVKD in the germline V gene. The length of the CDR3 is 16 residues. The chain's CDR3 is CAISESGLATGNEQFF. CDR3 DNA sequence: TGTGCCATCAGTGAGTCGGGACTAGCGACCGGTAATGAGCAGTTCTTC.

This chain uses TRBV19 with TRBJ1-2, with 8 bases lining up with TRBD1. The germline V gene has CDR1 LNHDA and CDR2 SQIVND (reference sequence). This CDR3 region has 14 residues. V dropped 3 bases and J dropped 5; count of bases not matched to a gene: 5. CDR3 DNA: TGTGCCAGTAGTATTGGCAGGGGGCCGTATGGCTACACCTTC. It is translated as CASSIGRGPYGYTF.

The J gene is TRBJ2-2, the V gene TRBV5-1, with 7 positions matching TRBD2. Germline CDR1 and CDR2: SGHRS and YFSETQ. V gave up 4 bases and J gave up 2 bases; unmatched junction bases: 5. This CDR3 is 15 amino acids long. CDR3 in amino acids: CASSRAGQNTGELFF. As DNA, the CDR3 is TGCGCCAGCAGCCGAGCGGGGCAAAACACCGGGGAGCTGTTTTTT.

The DNA of the CDR3 is TGTGCCAGTATTAAAGGGGGCGTTTCTGAAGCTTTCTTT. Translated: CASIKGGVSEAFF. The chain is built from TRBV19 and TRBJ1-1; 7 bases align to TRBD1. This CDR3 region has 13 residues. The V segment lost 7 bases and the J segment 6 bases; nucleotides outside the gene matches: 8. Germline V lookup: CDR1 LNHDA, CDR2 SQIVND (reference sequence).

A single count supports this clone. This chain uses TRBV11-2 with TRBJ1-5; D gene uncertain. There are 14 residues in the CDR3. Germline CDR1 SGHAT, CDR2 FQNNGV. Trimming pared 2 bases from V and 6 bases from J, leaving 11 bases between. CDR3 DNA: TGTGCCAGCAGCTTAACATTATCTGTTCAGCCCCAGCATTTT. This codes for CASSLTLSVQPQHF.

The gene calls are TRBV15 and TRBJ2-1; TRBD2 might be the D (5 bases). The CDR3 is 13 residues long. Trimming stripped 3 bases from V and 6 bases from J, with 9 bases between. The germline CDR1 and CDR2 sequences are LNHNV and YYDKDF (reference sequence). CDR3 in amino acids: CATSRTTFNEQFF. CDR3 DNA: TGTGCCACCAGCAGGACTACCTTCAATGAGCAGTTCTTC.

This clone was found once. The chain's CDR3 is CASSYSTAVSSYEQYF. In DNA, the CDR3 is TGTGCCAGCAGTTACTCGACAGCCGTGAGCTCCTACGAGCAGTACTTC. The gene calls are TRBV6-5 and TRBJ2-7, with D maybe TRBD1 (5 bases). CDR3 length equals 16 residues. The ends were cut back, 0 bases at V and 0 bases at J, with 12 bases in the middle. From germline, CDR1 is MNHEY and CDR2 SVGAGI.

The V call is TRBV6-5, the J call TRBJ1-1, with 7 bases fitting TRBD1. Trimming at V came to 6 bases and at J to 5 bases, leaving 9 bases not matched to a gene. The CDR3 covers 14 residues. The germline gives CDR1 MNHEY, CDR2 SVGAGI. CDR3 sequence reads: CASRRTGVRTEAFF. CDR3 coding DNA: TGTGCCAGCAGGAGAACAGGGGTAAGGACTGAAGCTTTCTTT.

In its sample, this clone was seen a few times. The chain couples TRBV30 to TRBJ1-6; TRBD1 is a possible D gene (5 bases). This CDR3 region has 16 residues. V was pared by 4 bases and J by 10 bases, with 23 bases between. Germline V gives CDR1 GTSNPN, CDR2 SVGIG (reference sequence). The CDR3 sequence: CAWNPGGSGKSSPLHF. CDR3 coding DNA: TGTGCCTGGAACCCCGGGGGTTCGGGGAAATCATCACCCCTCCACTTT.

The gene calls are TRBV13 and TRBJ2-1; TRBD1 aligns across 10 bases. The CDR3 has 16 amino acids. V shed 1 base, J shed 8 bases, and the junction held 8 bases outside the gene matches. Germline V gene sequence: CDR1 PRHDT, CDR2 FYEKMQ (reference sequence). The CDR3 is CASSLESGTGAHEQFF. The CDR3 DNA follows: TGTGCCAGCAGCTTAGAAAGTGGGACAGGGGCCCATGAGCAGTTCTTC.